The source of this T cell receptor (beta chain) is a study of blood T cell repertoires in COVID-19. Study-wide context: Material from acute and convalescent COVID-19 was sourced from the United States, Italy and Spain.

The V end was cut by 4 bases, the J end by 4 bases, with 19 bases between. Germline CDR1 reads MGHRA; CDR2 reads YSYEKL. This CDR3 has 16 amino acids. The method was immunoSEQ multiplex PCR; TCRdb's version includes in-frame clones alone and lacks a portion of them. The sample holds some 250,000 clones; just over 85% are singletons and the top ten take about 16%. The participants were between roughly 18 and 89 years old and came from roughly 25 US areas. Donors in Cohort 3 who had recovered were those with two negative PCRs, healthcare professional clearance, or resolution of their symptoms. The sample holds one count of this clone.

The chain uses TRBV4-1 and TRBJ1-2; perhaps TRBD1 as D (6 bases). This sequence originates from a man in his late teens or twenties who had recovered from COVID-19. The sequencing input was PBMCs or T cells enriched from blood (not recorded which). This CDR3 reads CASSRNRDGLPYGYTF. The CDR3 region has the DNA TGCGCCAGCAGCCGCAACAGGGATGGTCTCCCCTATGGCTACACCTTC.